One and the same sample provided the 24 T cell receptor beta chains below, sequenced in a study of molecular identifiers for immune sequencing clone quantification. TCRdb used MiXCR to reprocess the PCR reads, holding one entry per CDR3 protein. The sample consists of over 550,000 distinct CDR3 sequences, roughly 27% of them appearing once. The specimen sequenced was naive CD8+ T cells from blood, with Jurkat cell RNA spiked in. Subset specified: FACS-sorted CD8+CD4-CCR7+CD45RA+ naive T cells. The receptors originated from a human donor in good health. Some libraries in this study had Jurkat cell RNA spiked in.

This chain joins TRBV14 and TRBJ2-5; D may be TRBD1 (6 bases). The germline gives CDR1 SGHDN, CDR2 FVKESK. V shed 4 bases and J shed 4 bases, with 16 bases lying between them. This CDR3 has 15 residues. The CDR3 region is CASSRYLQGSETQYF. Here the CDR3 DNA reads TGTGCCAGCAGCCGATACTTACAGGGTTCAGAGACCCAGTACTTC.

This clonotype has just a few counts. V and J are TRBV12-5 and TRBJ1-1; TRBD1 agrees at 7 bases. The germline gives CDR1 LGHNT, CDR2 FRNRAP. With V trimmed by 5 bases and J by 3 bases, 9 bases remained unmatched. CDR3 length: 15 amino acids. The CDR3 spells CASGPGQNMDTEAFF. The CDR3 DNA follows: TGTGCTAGTGGTCCGGGACAGAACATGGACACTGAAGCTTTCTTT.

As for this clonotype: This may arise from a read error, as a much more abundant clone is one base away. The chain joins TRBV4-3 to TRBJ1-2; 7 bases match TRBD1. The germline V gene encodes CDR1 LGHNA and CDR2 YSLEER. This CDR3 spans 15 amino acids. CDR3 DNA sequence: TGCGCCAGCTGCCAAGATGAGGGGGCAGTTTATGGCTACACCTTC. It is translated as CASCQDEGAVYGYTF.

This clonotype came up a few times. The chain joins TRBV27 to TRBJ1-5; D ambiguous. The CDR3 sequence is 12 residues long. V lost 8 bases to trimming and J lost 9 bases, with 14 bases between them. Germline V gene data show CDR1 as MNHEY and CDR2 as SMNVEV (reference sequence). Here the CDR3 reads CASAYTMGPQHF. In DNA, the CDR3 is TGTGCCAGCGCATATACTATGGGGCCCCAGCATTTT.

This clonotype was seen ten or more times. This rearrangement joins TRBV9 to TRBJ2-1; weak D call: TRBD1 (5 bases). Looked up from germline, CDR1 is SGDLS and CDR2 is YYNGEE. V lost 1 base, J lost 3 bases, and 8 bases lay in between. This CDR3 is built from 14 residues. The CDR3 nucleotides read TGTGCCAGCAGCGTAACAGGCGACTACAATGAGCAGTTCTTC. Its protein is CASSVTGDYNEQFF.

This clonotype appeared a single time. A much larger clone is a single base away; this may be a read error. This sequence joins TRBV6-6 and TRBJ1-5; D gene unclear. This CDR3 is built from 13 residues. Deletions cut 4 bases from V and 9 bases from J, with 13 bases between. CDR1 MNHNY and CDR2 SVGAGI come from the germline V gene (reference sequence). CDR3 in amino acids: CASSFQLGRPQHF. CDR3 DNA: TGTGCCAGCAGTTTCCAGCTGGGTCGGCCCCAGCATTTT.

The rearrangement uses TRBV7-3 and TRBJ2-5; 9 nucleotides align to TRBD2. CDR3 length equals 15 residues. V shed 0 bases and J 4 bases; nucleotides not matched to a gene: 3. The germline gives CDR1 SGHTA, CDR2 FQGTGA. The DNA for the CDR3 is TGTGCCAGCAGCTTAACTAGCGGGAGCAGAGAGACCCAGTACTTC. Its protein is CASSLTSGSRETQYF.

The V and J genes are TRBV20-1 and TRBJ2-2, with D perhaps matching TRBD1 or TRBD2 (5 bases each). The V end was cut by 3 bases, the J end by 5 bases, with 16 bases between. Germline CDR1 and CDR2: DFQATT and SNEGSKA (reference sequence). This CDR3 has 15 amino acids. The CDR3, as DNA: TGCAGTGCTAGGGGTCGGGACGGGGTTACCGGGGAGCTGTTTTTT. Protein product: CSARGRDGVTGELFF.

In regard to this clonotype: This sequence may be a read error, since a much larger clone differs from it by one base. J is TRBJ2-5 and V is TRBV7-9, with D perhaps matching TRBD1 (6 bases). The CDR3 sequence is 16 residues long. Germline assignment: CDR1 SEHNR and CDR2 FQNEAQ (reference sequence). The DNA of the CDR3 is TGTGCCAGCAGACAAGGTCCGGGACAACTACAAGTGACCCAGTACTTC. This gives the protein CASRQGPGQLQVTQYF.

The chain couples TRBV4-1 to TRBJ2-7; TRBD2 is a possible D gene (7 bases). V lost 0 bases and J lost 2, with 20 bases in between. Germline V gene sequence: CDR1 MGHRA, CDR2 YSYEKL. The CDR3 loop spans 18 amino acids. The CDR3, as DNA: TGCGCCAGCAGCCAAGATCGGGGGGCAGCGGGCCTCACCTACGAGCAGTACTTC. Translating gives CASSQDRGAAGLTYEQYF.

This clonotype was counted many times. Sequence at one end of the junction differs from germline and may be a read error. The chain uses TRBV28 and TRBJ2-7, with 9 bases aligning to TRBD1. The CDR3 has 14 residues. Germline V gene lookup returns CDR1 MDHEN and CDR2 SYDVKM. The CDR3 DNA is TGTGCCAGCAGCTTATTCGGACAGGGGTACGAGCAGTACTTC. Encoded protein: CASSLFGQGYEQYF.

This clonotype was counted a few times. The chain employs TRBV7-9 and TRBJ1-2; D perhaps matches TRBD1 (6 bases). Trimming stripped 5 bases from V and 0 bases from J, with 10 bases between. The CDR3 length is 14 residues. Germline-derived CDR1 and CDR2 are SEHNR and FQNEAQ (reference sequence). CDR3: CASSRGQTNYGYTF. The CDR3, as DNA: TGTGCCAGCAGCAGGGGACAAACTAACTATGGCTACACCTTC.

Turning to this clonotype: A much larger clone sits a single nucleotide away, making a read error possible. This chain joins TRBV7-6 and TRBJ2-7; D may be TRBD2 (7 bases). Germline V gene data show CDR1 as SGHVS and CDR2 as FNYEAQ. This CDR3 spans 17 amino acids. Trimming left V 5 bases short and J 2 bases short, with 22 bases between. CDR3 sequence (DNA): TGTGCCAGCAGCCCTCCCGTGGGGGGGCCGAGCCCCTACGAGCAGTACTTC. Translation gives CASSPPVGGPSPYEQYF.

Comments on this clonotype: A much larger clone differs by one base, so this may be a read error. The chain links TRBV28 to TRBJ2-3; 7 bases agree with TRBD2. V lost 5 bases to trimming and J lost 5 bases; unmatched junction nucleotides: 16. The CDR3 runs 17 residues. CDR1 and CDR2 from the germline V gene are MDHEN and SYDVKM. The CDR3, as DNA: TGTGCCAGCAGTCCCTATTTCTATGGGGGGGAGGTAGATACGCAGTATTTT. Translated, it gives CASSPYFYGGEVDTQYF.

With respect to this clonotype: This may be a read error, as it is one base from a much larger clone. The chain links TRBV4-3 to TRBJ1-4; no clear D. This CDR3 has 15 residues. V lost 1 base and J 8 bases, leaving 14 bases between the germline ends. CDR1 and CDR2 from the germline V gene are LGHNA and YSLEER. This CDR3 is CASSQVRQDAEKLFF. The CDR3 nucleotides read TGCGCCAGCAGCCAAGTTCGTCAGGATGCCGAAAAACTGTTTTTT.

The table lists this clonotype with a count of one. A clone one base away is much larger, so this may be a read error. This chain links TRBV6-2 or TRBV6-3 with TRBJ2-3, with a weak D call TRBD1 (6 bases). Germline V CDR1 and CDR2: MNHEY, SVGEGT. CDR3 length: 16 amino acids. The CDR3 sequence is CASSYGQLLSTATQYF. Written as DNA, the CDR3 is TGTGCCAGCAGTTACGGACAGCTGCTCTCCACAGCTACGCAGTATTTT.

V is TRBV2 and J is TRBJ2-2, with D unclear. V lost 4 bases and J lost 6, with 12 bases in between. CDR1 is SNHLY and CDR2 is FYNNEI in the germline V gene. The length of the CDR3 is 14 residues. CDR3 sequence reads: CASSVSDAPGELFF. Here the CDR3 DNA reads TGTGCCAGCAGTGTCTCGGACGCACCCGGGGAGCTGTTTTTT.

On this clonotype: Given the absence of the conserved phenylalanine or tryptophan at the CDR3 end, a read error is likely. This CDR3 is CASSLSGARTDTQYS. CDR3 nucleotide sequence: TGTGCCAGCAGTTTGTCGGGGGCCCGCACAGATACGCAGTATTCT. The genes are TRBV12-3 or TRBV12-4 and TRBJ2-3; either TRBD1 or TRBD2 may fit D (6 bases each). The V and J ends lost 3 bases and 1 base respectively, with 11 bases between them. The CDR3 loop spans 15 amino acids.

The genes are TRBV27 and TRBJ1-4; D perhaps matches TRBD1 (6 bases). The CDR3 has 14 residues. The V gene lost 6 bases and the J gene lost 8 bases, with 16 bases spanning the gap. Germline V gives CDR1 MNHEY, CDR2 SMNVEV (reference sequence). Written as DNA, the CDR3 is TGTGCCAGCAGGTTACAGGGCGCCGAGGAAAAACTGTTTTTT. It is translated as CASRLQGAEEKLFF.

The rearrangement links TRBV9 to TRBJ2-7; D is possibly TRBD2 (5 bases). The germline V gene encodes CDR1 SGDLS and CDR2 YYNGEE. V was shortened by 0 bases and J by 5 bases, with 12 bases between the two germline ends. CDR3 length equals 14 residues. The CDR3 loop reads CASSVEGLRDEQYF. CDR3 nucleotide sequence: TGTGCCAGCAGCGTAGAAGGGTTGAGGGACGAGCAGTACTTC.

This clonotype was seen a handful of times. The chain employs TRBV15 and TRBJ2-7, with a tentative D call TRBD2 (6 bases). The V gene's germline CDR1 is LNHNV and CDR2 YYDKDF (reference sequence). V was clipped by 2 bases and J by 5 bases, with 13 bases between them. There are 14 residues in the CDR3. As DNA, the CDR3 is TGTGCCACCAGCAGATCCAGGGAGGCCAACGAGCAGTACTTC. It translates to CATSRSREANEQYF.

This clonotype has a handful of counts. For the CDR3, the DNA is TGTGCCAGCAGTTACAGCATGGACAAGGAGCAGTACTTC. Protein product: CASSYSMDKEQYF. The chain joins TRBV6-5 to TRBJ2-7; a weak D match, TRBD1 (5 bases). V was shortened by 2 bases and J by 7 bases, with 12 bases between the two germline ends. The CDR3 contains 13 residues. Germline V gene data show CDR1 as MNHEY and CDR2 as SVGAGI.

This chain uses TRBV7-9 with TRBJ2-7; D not resolved. This CDR3 comprises 12 residues. Germline-derived CDR1 and CDR2 are SEHNR and FQNEAQ (reference sequence). The V and J ends lost 1 base and 4 bases respectively, with 5 bases between them. The CDR3 loop reads CASSLEHYEQYF. The DNA for the CDR3 is TGTGCCAGCAGCTTAGAACATTACGAGCAGTACTTC.

This clonotype has a count of ten or more. The rearrangement joins TRBV4-1 to TRBJ1-5, with 10 bases that match TRBD1. Germline loops: CDR1 MGHRA, CDR2 YSYEKL. J lost 5 bases, V lost 4 bases, and 2 bases had no gene match. The CDR3 totals 14 residues. The CDR3 loop reads CASSPGTGDQPQHF. In DNA, the CDR3 is TGCGCCAGCAGCCCCGGGACAGGGGATCAGCCCCAGCATTTT.